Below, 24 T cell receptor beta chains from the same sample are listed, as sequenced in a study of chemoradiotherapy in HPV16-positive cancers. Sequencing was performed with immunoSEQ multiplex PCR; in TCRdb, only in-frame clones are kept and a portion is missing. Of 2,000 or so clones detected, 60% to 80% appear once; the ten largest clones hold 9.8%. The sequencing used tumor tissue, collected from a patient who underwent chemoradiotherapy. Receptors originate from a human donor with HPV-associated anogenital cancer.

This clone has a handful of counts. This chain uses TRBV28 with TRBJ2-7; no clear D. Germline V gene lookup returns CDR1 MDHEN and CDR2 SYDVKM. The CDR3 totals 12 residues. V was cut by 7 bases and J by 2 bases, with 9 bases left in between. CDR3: CASTDPTYEQYF. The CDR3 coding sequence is TGTGCCAGCACCGACCCCACCTACGAGCAGTACTTC.

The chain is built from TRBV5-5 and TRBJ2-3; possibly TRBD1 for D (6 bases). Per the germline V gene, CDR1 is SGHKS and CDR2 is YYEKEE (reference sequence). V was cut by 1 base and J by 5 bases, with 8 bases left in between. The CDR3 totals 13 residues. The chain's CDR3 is CASSLTGRDTQYF. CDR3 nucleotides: TGTGCCAGCAGCTTGACAGGGAGAGATACGCAGTATTTT.

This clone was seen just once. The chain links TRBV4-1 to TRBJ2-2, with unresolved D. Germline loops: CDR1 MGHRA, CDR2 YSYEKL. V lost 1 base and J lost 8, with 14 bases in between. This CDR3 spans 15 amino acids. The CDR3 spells CASSQVGTPPGELFF. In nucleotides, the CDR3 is TGCGCCAGCAGCCAAGTGGGTACACCTCCTGGGGAGCTGTTTTTT.

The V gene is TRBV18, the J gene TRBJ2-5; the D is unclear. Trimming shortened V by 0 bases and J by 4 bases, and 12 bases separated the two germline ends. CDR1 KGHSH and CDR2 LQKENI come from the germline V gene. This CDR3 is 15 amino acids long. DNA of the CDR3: TGTGCCAGCTCACCACCGGGCACCTTAGGAGAGACCCAGTACTTC. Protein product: CASSPPGTLGETQYF.

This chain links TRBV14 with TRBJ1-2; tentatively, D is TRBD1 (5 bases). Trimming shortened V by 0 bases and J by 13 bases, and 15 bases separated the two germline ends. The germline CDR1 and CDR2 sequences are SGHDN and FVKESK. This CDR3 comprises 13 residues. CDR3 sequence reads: CASSQDRRQPATF. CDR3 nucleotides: TGTGCCAGCAGCCAAGATCGACGACAGCCGGCCACCTTC. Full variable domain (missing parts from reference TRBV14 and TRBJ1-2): EAGVTQFPSHSVIEKGQTVTLRCDPISGHDNLYWYRRVMGKEIKFLLHFVKESKQDESGMPNNRFLAERTGGTYSTLKVQPAELEDSGVYFCASSQDRRQPATFGSGTRLTVV.

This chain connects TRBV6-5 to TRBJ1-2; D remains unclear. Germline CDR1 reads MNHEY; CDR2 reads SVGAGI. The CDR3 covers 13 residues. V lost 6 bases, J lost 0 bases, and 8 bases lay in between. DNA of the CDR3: TGTGCCAGCAGACCCCTCCCTAACTATGGCTACACCTTC. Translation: CASRPLPNYGYTF.

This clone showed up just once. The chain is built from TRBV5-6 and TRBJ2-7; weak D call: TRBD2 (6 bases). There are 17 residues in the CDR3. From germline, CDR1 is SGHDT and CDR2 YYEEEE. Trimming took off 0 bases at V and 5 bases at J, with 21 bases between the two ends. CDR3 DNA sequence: TGTGCCAGCAGCTTGGCTGGCGGGGCAAACTATGGGGACGAGCAGTACTTC. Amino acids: CASSLAGGANYGDEQYF. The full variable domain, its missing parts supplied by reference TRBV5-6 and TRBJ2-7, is DAGVTQSPTHLIKTRGQQVTLRCSPKSGHDTVSWYQQALGQGPQFIFQYYEEEERQRGNFPDRFSGHQFPNYSSELNVNALLLGDSALYLCASSLAGGANYGDEQYFGPGTRLTVT.

The CDR3: CASSSGQGENTIYF. The CDR3 region has the DNA TGTGCCAGCAGCTCAGGACAGGGCGAAAACACCATATATTTT. The chain has TRBV7-8 and TRBJ1-3, with 8 bases lining up with TRBD1. With 4 bases clipped from V and 6 bases from J, the junction kept 5 bases outside the gene matches. From germline, CDR1 is SGHVS and CDR2 FQNEAQ. This CDR3 is built from 14 residues.

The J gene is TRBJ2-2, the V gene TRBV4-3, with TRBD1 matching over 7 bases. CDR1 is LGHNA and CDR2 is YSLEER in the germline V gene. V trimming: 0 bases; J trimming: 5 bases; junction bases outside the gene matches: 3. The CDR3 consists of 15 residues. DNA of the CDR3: TGCGCCAGCAGCCAAGACCGACAGGGAACCGGGGAGCTGTTTTTT. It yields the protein CASSQDRQGTGELFF.

The CDR3 DNA reads as TGTGCCAGCAGTTTGTCTTTCACGTGGGTACGTGGCTACACCTTC. This codes for CASSLSFTWVRGYTF. The V call is TRBV28, the J call TRBJ1-2, with D hard to call. V was pared by 3 bases and J by 7 bases, with 18 bases between. The CDR3 consists of 15 residues. CDR1 is MDHEN and CDR2 is SYDVKM in the germline V gene.

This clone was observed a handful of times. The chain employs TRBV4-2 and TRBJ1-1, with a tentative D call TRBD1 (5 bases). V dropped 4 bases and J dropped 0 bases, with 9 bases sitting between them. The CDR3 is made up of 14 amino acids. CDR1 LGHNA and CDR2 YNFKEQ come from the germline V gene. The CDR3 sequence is CASSLGLMNTEAFF. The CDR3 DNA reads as TGTGCCAGCAGCCTGGGACTTATGAACACTGAAGCTTTCTTT.

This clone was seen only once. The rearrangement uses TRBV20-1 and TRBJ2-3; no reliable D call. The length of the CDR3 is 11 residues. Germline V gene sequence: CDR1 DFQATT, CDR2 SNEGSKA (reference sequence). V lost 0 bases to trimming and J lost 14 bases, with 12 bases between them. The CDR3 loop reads CSARDEAPRYF. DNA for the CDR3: TGCAGTGCTAGAGATGAGGCTCCCCGGTATTTT.

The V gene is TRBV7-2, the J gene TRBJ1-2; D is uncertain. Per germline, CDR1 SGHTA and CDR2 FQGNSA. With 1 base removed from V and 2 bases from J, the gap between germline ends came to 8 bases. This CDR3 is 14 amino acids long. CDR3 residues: CASSLDRRNYGYTF. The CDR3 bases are TGTGCCAGCAGCTTAGATCGGCGGAACTATGGCTACACCTTC. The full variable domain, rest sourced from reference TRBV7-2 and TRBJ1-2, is GAGVSQSPSNKVTEKGKDVELRCDPISGHTALYWYRQSLGQGLEFLIYFQGNSAPDKSGLPSDRFSAERTGGSVSTLTIQRTQQEDSAVYLCASSLDRRNYGYTFGSGTRLTVV.

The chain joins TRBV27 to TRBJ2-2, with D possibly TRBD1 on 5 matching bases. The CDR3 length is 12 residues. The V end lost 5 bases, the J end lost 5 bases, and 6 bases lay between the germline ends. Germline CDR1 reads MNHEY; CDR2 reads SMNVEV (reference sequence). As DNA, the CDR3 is TGTGCCAGCAGTCAGGGTACCGGGGAGCTGTTTTTT. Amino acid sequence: CASSQGTGELFF.

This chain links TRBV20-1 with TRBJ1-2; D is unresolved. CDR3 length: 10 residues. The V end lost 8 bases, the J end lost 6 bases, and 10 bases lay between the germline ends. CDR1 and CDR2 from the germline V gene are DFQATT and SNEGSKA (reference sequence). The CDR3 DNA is TGCAGTTCCGATGGGGATGGCTACACCTTC. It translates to CSSDGDGYTF.

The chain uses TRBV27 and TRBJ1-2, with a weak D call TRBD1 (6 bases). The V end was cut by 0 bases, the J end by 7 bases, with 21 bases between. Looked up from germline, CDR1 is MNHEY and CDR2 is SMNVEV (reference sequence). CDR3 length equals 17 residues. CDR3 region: CASSLSFGLGGYGGYTF. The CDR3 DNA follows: TGTGCCAGCAGTTTATCATTTGGGTTGGGGGGCTACGGTGGCTACACCTTC.

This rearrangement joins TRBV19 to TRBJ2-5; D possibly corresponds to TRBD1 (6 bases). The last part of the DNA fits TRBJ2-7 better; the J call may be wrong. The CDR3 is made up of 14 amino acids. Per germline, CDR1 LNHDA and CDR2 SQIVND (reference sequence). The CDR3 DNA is TGTGCCAGTAGTCCCGACAGGATCGGGTACGAGCAGTACTTC. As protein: CASSPDRIGYEQYF.

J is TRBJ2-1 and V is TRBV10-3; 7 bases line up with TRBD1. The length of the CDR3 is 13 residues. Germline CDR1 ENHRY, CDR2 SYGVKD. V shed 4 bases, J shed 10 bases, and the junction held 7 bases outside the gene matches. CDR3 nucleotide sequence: TGTGCCATCAGTGGGGACACGGACAGGGAGCAGTTCTTC. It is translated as CAISGDTDREQFF.

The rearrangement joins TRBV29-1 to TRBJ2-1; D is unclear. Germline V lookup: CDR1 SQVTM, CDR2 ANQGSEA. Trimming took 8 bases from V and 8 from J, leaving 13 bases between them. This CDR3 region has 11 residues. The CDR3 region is CSSAFADEQFF. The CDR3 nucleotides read TGCAGCTCCGCCTTCGCTGATGAGCAGTTCTTC.

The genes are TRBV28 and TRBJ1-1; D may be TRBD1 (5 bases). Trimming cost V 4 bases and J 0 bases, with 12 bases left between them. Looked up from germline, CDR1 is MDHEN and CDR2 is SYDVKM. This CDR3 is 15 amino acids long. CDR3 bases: TGTGCCAGCAGTTCACCAGGGACGGTGAACACTGAAGCTTTCTTT. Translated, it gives CASSSPGTVNTEAFF.

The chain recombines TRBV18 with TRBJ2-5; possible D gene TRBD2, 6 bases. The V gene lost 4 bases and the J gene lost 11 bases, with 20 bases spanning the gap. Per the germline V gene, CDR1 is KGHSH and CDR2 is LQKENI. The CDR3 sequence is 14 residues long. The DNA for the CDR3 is TGTGCCAGCTCACTAAACGCCCCGCCGGGGGAGCAGTACTTC. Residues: CASSLNAPPGEQYF. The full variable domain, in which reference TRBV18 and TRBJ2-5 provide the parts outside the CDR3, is NAGVMQNPRHLVRRRGQEARLRCSPMKGHSHVYWYRQLPEEGLKFMVYLQKENIIDESGMPKERFSAEFPKEGPSILRIQQVVRGDSAAYFCASSLNAPPGEQYFGPGTRLLVL.

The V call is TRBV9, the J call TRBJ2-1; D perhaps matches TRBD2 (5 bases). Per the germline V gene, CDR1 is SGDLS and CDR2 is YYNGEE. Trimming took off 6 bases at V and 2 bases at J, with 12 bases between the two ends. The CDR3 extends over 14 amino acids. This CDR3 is CASKPEGPYNEQFF. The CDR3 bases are TGTGCCAGCAAGCCCGAGGGCCCCTACAATGAGCAGTTCTTC.

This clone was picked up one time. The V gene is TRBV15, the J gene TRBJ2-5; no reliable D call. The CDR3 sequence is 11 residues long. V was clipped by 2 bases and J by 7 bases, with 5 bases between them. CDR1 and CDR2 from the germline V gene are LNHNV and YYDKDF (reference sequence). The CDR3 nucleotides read TGTGCCACCAGCAGACCGGGGACCCAGTACTTC. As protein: CATSRPGTQYF.

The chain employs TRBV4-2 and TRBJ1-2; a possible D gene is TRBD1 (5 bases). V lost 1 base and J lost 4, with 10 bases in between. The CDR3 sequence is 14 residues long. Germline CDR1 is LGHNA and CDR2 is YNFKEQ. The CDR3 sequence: CASSQVGAFYGYTF. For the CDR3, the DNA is TGTGCCAGCAGCCAAGTTGGGGCCTTCTATGGCTACACCTTC.